One and the same sample provided the 11 T cell receptor beta chains below, sequenced in a study of blood T cell repertoires in COVID-19. The assay was immunoSEQ multiplex PCR, and TCRdb's table has in-frame clones only and misses some. The table records some 70,000 clones, 86% of them present only once. Sequenced: peripheral blood. Every receptor here comes from a man aged 25-40 years with acute or convalescent COVID-19.

CDR3 amino acids: CASSLAGTSGMYTQYF. The CDR3 nucleotides read TGTGCCAGCAGCTTGGCCGGGACTAGCGGGATGTATACGCAGTATTTT. V is TRBV5-4 and J is TRBJ2-3, with 13 positions matching TRBD2. The ends lost 0 bases at V and 7 bases at J; junction bases unmatched: 5. CDR3 length: 16 amino acids. The V gene's germline CDR1 is SGHNT and CDR2 YYREEE (reference sequence). The whole variable domain, filled in from reference TRBV5-4 and TRBJ2-3, reads ETGVTQSPTHLIKTRGQQVTLRCSSQSGHNTVSWYQQALGQGPQFIFQYYREEENGRGNFPPRFSGLQFPNYSSELNVNALELDDSALYLCASSLAGTSGMYTQYFGPGTRLTVL.

The genes are TRBV7-9 and TRBJ1-4; 7 nucleotides match TRBD1. There are 14 residues in the CDR3. The V segment lost 4 bases and the J segment 7 bases; nucleotides outside the gene matches: 6. Germline-derived CDR1 and CDR2 are SEHNR and FQNEAQ (reference sequence). CDR3 nucleotide sequence: TGTGCCAGCAGCTCGCGACAGGGTAGTGAAAAACTGTTTTTT. Translation gives CASSSRQGSEKLFF.

The chain carries TRBV25-1 and TRBJ1-4; TRBD1 aligns across 7 bases. In germline, CDR1 is MGHDK, CDR2 SYGVNS. Losses at the gene ends were 6 bases for V and 3 bases for J; bases not matched to a gene: 7. CDR3 size: 15 residues. CDR3 sequence: CASSNLGTANEKLFF. Written as DNA, the CDR3 is TGTGCCAGCAGCAACCTCGGGACAGCTAATGAAAAACTGTTTTTT.

The chain is built from TRBV7-8 and TRBJ2-2, with 11 bases fitting TRBD2. CDR3 length: 15 residues. Per the germline V gene, CDR1 is SGHVS and CDR2 is FQNEAQ. V gave up 3 bases and J gave up 8 bases; unmatched junction bases: 5. The CDR3 is CASSLGIAGGGELFF. As DNA, the CDR3 is TGTGCCAGCAGCTTGGGAATAGCGGGAGGGGGGGAGCTGTTTTTT.

The chain uses TRBV27 and TRBJ1-6; a weak D match, TRBD1 (6 bases). Per germline, CDR1 MNHEY and CDR2 SMNVEV (reference sequence). CDR3 length: 17 amino acids. V was clipped by 5 bases and J by 2 bases, with 16 bases between them. The CDR3 coding sequence is TGTGCCAGCAGTAAGCAGCAGGGGAGCCCCTATAATTCACCCCTCCACTTT. Translating gives CASSKQQGSPYNSPLHF.

V and J are TRBV19 and TRBJ2-4, with D possibly matching TRBD2 (6 bases). Trimming took 5 bases from V and 8 from J, leaving 22 bases between them. The V gene's germline CDR1 is LNHDA and CDR2 SQIVND (reference sequence). CDR3 length: 16 amino acids. The CDR3 nucleotides read TGTGCCAGTAGTGTATCGGGAGCCCTAAAGCTGCACATTCAGTACTTC. Its translation: CASSVSGALKLHIQYF.

DNA of the CDR3: TGTGCCAGCAGTCGCACAATTTATGAGCAGTTCTTC. It translates to CASSRTIYEQFF. This sequence joins TRBV2 and TRBJ2-1; no clear D. This CDR3 region has 12 residues. Germline assignment: CDR1 SNHLY and CDR2 FYNNEI. Trimming removed 5 bases at V and 8 bases at J, with 10 bases between.

This rearrangement joins TRBV5-1 to TRBJ2-7; TRBD2 matches at 12 bases. Unmatched junction bases numbered 1, after V lost 3 bases and J lost 0 bases. The CDR3 runs to 15 residues. CDR1 and CDR2 (germline): SGHRS, YFSETQ. The CDR3: CASSSGLAGSYEQYF. As DNA, the CDR3 is TGCGCCAGCAGCTCGGGACTAGCGGGCTCCTACGAGCAGTACTTC.

The rearrangement uses TRBV24-1 and TRBJ2-5; D unresolved. CDR1 is KGHDR, CDR2 SFDVKD, per germline. V was cut by 7 bases and J by 1 base, with 9 bases left in between. The CDR3 spans 13 residues. CDR3 bases: TGTGCCACCAGGGCGCGAGGCCAAGAGACCCAGTACTTC. Amino acids: CATRARGQETQYF.

V and J are TRBV10-3 and TRBJ2-5, with D tentatively TRBD1 (6 bases). This CDR3 is 16 amino acids long. Looked up from germline, CDR1 is ENHRY and CDR2 is SYGVKD. Trimming stripped 4 bases from V and 2 bases from J, with 17 bases between. The CDR3 loop is CAISGSRTAGQETQYF. The CDR3 nucleotides are TGTGCCATCAGTGGATCCCGGACAGCAGGACAAGAGACCCAGTACTTC.

The chain combines TRBV18 with TRBJ2-1, with TRBD2 matching over 7 bases. In germline, CDR1 is KGHSH, CDR2 LQKENI. J lost 7 bases, V lost 4 bases, and 4 bases had no gene match. The CDR3 is made up of 13 amino acids. CDR3 bases: TGTGCCAGCTCACGCCTAGCGGTAAATGAGCAGTTCTTC. Its protein product is CASSRLAVNEQFF.